This T cell receptor beta chain appears in the sequencing data of a study of blood T cells in healthy people across ages. A second PCR of 7 to 11 cycles used a sample-barcoded 5' primer and a J-beta primer mix. A template-switch adaptor that had 12 random nucleotides put a tag on each cDNA molecule. TCRdb re-called the 5' RACE reads through MiXCR, storing one row per CDR3 protein. Of approximately 800,000 distinct CDR3 sequences listed, roughly 25% are singletons. This same sample was also taken into another study, of T cells of mothers and their children. This second report adds: There were over 10 million TCR beta CDR3 reads from each mother and around 2.9 million from each child.

Material: blood. The receptor's source is a boy aged 10-17 years in good health.

The DNA of the CDR3 is TGTGCCAGCAGTAGACTAGCGGGGGCCCAGAACACCGGGGAGCTGTTTTTT. Its protein is CASSRLAGAQNTGELFF. The chain joins TRBV28 to TRBJ2-2; TRBD2 agrees at 12 bases. Germline V gene sequence: CDR1 MDHEN, CDR2 SYDVKM. The CDR3 totals 17 residues. V shed 5 bases, J shed 1 base, and the junction held 5 bases outside the gene matches.